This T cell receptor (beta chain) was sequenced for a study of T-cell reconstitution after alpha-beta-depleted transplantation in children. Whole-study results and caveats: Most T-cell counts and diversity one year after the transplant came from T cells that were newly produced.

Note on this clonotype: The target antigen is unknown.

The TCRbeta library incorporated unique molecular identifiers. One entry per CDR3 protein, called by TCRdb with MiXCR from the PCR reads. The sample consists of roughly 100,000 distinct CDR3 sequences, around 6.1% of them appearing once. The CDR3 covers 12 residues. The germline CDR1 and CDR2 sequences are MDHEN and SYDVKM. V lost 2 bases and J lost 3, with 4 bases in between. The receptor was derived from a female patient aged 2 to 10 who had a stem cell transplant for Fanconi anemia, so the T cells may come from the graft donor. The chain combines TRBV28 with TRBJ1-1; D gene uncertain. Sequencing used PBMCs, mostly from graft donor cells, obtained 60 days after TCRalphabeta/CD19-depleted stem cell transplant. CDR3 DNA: TGTGCCAGCAGTTTACCATACACTGAAGCTTTCTTT. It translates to CASSLPYTEAFF.